This T cell receptor beta chain stems from a study of CXCR3-negative and CXCR3-positive naive CD8 T cells. Whole-study context: Each library gave roughly 1.6 +/- 0.3 million of roughly 130 million TRB reads.

The method, 5' RACE with UMI labels, was used to prepare the TRB cDNA libraries. Following a re-call of the 5' RACE reads, TCRdb has one entry per CDR3 protein and lacks DNA. This table holds 100,000 or so distinct CDR3 sequences. This CDR3 region has 12 residues. Germline values: CDR1 MGHDK, CDR2 SYGVNS. The receptor was derived from a human donor in good health. Some clones in this sample may be carry-over from other donors' samples. The chain combines TRBV25-1 with TRBJ1-1. Specimen: naive CXCR3- CD8+ T cells from blood. This sample's subset: CD45RO-CCR7+CD27+CD95- naive CD8+ T cells lacking CXCR3 (TNR3-). The CDR3: CASRNRNTEAFF.